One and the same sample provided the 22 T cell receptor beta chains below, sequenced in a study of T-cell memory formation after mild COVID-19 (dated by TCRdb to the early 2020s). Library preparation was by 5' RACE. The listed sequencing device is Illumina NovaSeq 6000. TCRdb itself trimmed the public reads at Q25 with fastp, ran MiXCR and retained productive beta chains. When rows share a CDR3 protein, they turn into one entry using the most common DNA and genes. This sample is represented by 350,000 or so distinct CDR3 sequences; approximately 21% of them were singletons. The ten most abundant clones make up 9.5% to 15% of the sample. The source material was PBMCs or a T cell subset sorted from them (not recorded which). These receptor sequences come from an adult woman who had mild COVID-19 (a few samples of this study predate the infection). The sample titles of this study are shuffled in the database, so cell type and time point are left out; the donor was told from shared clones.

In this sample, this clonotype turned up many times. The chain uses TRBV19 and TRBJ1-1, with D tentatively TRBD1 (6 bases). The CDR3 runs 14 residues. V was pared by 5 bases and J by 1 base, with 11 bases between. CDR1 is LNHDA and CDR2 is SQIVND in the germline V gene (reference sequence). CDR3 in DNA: TGTGCCAGTAGTGTGTTACAGGGGAACACTGAAGCTTTCTTT. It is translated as CASSVLQGNTEAFF.

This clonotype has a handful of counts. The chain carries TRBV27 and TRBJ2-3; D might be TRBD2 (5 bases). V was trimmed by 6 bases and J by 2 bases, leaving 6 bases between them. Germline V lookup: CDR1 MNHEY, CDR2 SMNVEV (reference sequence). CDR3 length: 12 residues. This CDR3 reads CASRRATDTQYF. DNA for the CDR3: TGTGCCAGCAGGCGGGCCACAGATACGCAGTATTTT.

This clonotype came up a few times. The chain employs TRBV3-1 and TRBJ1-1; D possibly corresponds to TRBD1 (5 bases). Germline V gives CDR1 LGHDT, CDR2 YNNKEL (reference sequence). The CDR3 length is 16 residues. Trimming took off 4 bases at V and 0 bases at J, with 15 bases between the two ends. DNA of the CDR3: TGTGCCAGCAGCCGAGGCCAAGGGGCGGTGAACACTGAAGCTTTCTTT. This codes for CASSRGQGAVNTEAFF.

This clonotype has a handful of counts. CDR3 loop: CASSELGAGANVLTF. The CDR3 bases are TGTGCCAGCAGTGAACTTGGGGCAGGGGCCAACGTCCTGACTTTC. The rearrangement links TRBV2 to TRBJ2-6; a weak D match, TRBD1 (5 bases). This CDR3 has 15 residues. Between the trimmed V and J ends, which lost 2 bases and 4 bases, there was a span of 9 bases. From germline, CDR1 is SNHLY and CDR2 FYNNEI.

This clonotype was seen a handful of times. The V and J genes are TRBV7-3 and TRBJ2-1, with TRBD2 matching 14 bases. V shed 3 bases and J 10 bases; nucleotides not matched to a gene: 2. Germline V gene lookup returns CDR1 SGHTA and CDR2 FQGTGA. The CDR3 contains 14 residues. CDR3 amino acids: CASSFGLAGGEQFF. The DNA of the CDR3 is TGTGCCAGCAGCTTCGGACTAGCGGGAGGCGAGCAGTTCTTC.

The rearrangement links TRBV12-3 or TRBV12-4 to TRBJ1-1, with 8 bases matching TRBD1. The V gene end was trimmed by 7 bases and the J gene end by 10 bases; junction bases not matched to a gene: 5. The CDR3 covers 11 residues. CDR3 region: CASIDQGAAFF. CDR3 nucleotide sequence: TGTGCCAGCATCGATCAGGGGGCAGCTTTCTTT.

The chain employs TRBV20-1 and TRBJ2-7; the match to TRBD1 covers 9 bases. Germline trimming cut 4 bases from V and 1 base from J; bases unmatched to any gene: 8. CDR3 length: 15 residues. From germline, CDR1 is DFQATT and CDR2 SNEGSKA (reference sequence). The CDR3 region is CSATPGTGISYEQYF. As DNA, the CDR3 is TGCAGTGCTACCCCCGGGACAGGGATTTCCTACGAGCAGTACTTC.

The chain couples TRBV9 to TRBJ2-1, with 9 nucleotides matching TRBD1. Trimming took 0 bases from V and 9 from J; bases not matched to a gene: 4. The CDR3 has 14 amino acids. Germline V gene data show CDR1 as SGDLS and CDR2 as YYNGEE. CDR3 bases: TGTGCCAGCAGCGTAGGACAGGGGGGGAGTGAGCAGTTCTTC. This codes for CASSVGQGGSEQFF.

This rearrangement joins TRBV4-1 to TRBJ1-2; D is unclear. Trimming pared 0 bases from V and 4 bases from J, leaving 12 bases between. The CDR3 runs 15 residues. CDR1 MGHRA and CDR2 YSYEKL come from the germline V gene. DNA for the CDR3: TGCGCCAGCAGCCAAGACAGAACCGTGGGCTATGGCTACACCTTC. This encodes CASSQDRTVGYGYTF.

The DNA for the CDR3 is TGCGCCAGCAGCCAAGAATCACAGGGTACGCGCGAGCAGTACTTC. Translation: CASSQESQGTREQYF. The J gene is TRBJ2-7, the V gene TRBV4-1; possibly TRBD1 for D (6 bases). Germline V lookup: CDR1 MGHRA, CDR2 YSYEKL. This CDR3 comprises 15 residues. The germline V and J ends were trimmed by 0 bases and 6 bases, with 15 bases remaining between them.

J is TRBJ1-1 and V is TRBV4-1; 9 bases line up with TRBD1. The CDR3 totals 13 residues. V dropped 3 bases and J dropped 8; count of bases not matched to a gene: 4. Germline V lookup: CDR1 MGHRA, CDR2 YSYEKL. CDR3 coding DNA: TGCGCCAGCAGCCACCCCGGGACAGGGGAAGCTTTCTTT. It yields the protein CASSHPGTGEAFF.

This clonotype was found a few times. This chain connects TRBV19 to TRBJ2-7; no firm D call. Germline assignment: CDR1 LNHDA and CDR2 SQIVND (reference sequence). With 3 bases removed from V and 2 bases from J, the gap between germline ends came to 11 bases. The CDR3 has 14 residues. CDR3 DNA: TGTGCCAGTAGTATGGCGGATCGCACCTACGAGCAGTACTTC. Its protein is CASSMADRTYEQYF.

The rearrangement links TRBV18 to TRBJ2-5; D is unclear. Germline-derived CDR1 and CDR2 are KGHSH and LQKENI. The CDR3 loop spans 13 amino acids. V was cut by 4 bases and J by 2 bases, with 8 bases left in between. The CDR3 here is CASSRAQQETQYF. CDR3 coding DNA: TGTGCCAGCTCACGTGCGCAGCAAGAGACCCAGTACTTC.

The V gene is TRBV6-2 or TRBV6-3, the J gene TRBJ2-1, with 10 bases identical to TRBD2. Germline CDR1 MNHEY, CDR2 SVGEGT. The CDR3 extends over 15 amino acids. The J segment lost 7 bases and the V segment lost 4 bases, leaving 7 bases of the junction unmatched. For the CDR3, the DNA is TGTGCCAGCAGTTTCCTAGCGGGAGTAGGAAATGAGCAGTTCTTC. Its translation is CASSFLAGVGNEQFF.

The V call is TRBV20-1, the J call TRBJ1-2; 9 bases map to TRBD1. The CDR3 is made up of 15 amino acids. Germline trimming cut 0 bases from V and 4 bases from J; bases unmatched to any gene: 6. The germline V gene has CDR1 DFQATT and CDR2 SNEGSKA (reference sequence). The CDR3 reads CSARDGAGQGYGYTF. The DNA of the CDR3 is TGCAGTGCTAGAGATGGGGCGGGACAGGGCTATGGCTACACCTTC.

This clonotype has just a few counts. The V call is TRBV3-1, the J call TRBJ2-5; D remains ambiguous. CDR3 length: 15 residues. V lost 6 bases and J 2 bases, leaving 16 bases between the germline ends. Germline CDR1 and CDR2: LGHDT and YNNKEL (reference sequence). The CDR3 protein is CASSRNRIPQETQYF. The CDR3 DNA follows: TGTGCCAGCAGTCGTAATAGGATACCACAAGAGACCCAGTACTTC.

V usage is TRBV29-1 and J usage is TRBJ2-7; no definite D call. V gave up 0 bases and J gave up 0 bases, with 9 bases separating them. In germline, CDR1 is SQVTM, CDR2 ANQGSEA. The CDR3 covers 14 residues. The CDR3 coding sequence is TGCAGCGTTGAAGATGGCGGCTACTCCTACGAGCAGTACTTC. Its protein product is CSVEDGGYSYEQYF.

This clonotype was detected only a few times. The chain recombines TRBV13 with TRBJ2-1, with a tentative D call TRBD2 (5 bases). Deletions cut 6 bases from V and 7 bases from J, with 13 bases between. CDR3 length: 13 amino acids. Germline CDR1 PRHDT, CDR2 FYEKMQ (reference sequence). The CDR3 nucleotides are TGTGCCAGCAGGGACTCCATAGGTAATGAGCAGTTCTTC. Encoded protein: CASRDSIGNEQFF.

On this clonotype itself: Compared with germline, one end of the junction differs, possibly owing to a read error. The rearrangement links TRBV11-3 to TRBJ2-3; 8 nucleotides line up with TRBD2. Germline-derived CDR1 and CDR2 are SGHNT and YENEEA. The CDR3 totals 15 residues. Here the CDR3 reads CASSREGAGTDTQYF. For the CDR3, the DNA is TGTGCCAGCAGCCGGGAGGGAGCGGGCACGGATACGCAGTATTTT.

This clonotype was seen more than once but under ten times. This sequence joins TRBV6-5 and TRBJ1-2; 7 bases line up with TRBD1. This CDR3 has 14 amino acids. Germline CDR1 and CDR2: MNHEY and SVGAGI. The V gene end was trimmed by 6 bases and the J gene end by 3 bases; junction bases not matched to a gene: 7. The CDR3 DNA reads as TGTGCCAGCAGCCCACAGGGGTGGGACTATGGCTACACCTTC. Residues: CASSPQGWDYGYTF.

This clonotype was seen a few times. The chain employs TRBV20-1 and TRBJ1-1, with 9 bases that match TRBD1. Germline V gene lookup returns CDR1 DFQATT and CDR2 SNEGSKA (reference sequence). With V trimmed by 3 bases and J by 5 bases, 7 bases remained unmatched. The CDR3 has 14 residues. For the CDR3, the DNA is TGCAGTGCTAGGGATGACAGGGGGTTGACTGAAGCTTTCTTT. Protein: CSARDDRGLTEAFF.

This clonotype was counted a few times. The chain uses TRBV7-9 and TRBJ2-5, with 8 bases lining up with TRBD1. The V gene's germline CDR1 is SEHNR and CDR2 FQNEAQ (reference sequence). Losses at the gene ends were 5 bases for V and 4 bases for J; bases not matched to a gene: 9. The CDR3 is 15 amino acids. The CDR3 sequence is CASSDRAGGTETQYF. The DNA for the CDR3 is TGTGCCAGCAGCGACCGGGCAGGGGGCACAGAGACCCAGTACTTC.